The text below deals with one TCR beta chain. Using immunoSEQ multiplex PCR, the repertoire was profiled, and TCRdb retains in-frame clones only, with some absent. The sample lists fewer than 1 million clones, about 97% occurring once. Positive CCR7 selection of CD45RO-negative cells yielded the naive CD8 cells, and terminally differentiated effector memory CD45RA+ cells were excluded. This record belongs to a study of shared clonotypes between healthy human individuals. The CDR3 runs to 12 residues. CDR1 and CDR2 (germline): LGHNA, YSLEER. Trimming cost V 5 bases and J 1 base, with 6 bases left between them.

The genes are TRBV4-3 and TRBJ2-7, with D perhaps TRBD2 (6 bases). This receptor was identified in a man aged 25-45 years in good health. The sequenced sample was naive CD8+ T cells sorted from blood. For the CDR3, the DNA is TGCGCCAGCAGCGCGGGGTCCTACGAGCAGTACTTC. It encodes CASSAGSYEQYF.